A single sample is the source of the 18 T cell receptor beta chains below, sequenced in a study of technical replicates of blood from several donors. Produced via immunoSEQ multiplex PCR; TCRdb's table is partial and in-frame only. The data hold tens of thousands of clones, with just under 95% observed a single time. The material sequenced was T cells isolated from PBMCs. The source of these receptors is a human donor in good health.

This chain connects TRBV6-5 to TRBJ1-2; 10 nucleotides agree with TRBD1. CDR3 length equals 14 residues. CDR1 is MNHEY, CDR2 SVGAGI, per germline. Trimming removed 6 bases from V and 7 bases from J; junction bases left unmatched: 8. The CDR3 nucleotides are TGTGCCAGCAGCAGAGGACAGGGGGTTTCTGGCTACACCTTC. This codes for CASSRGQGVSGYTF.

The chain combines TRBV6-5 with TRBJ2-5, with D maybe TRBD2 (7 bases). Trimming cost V 6 bases and J 5 bases, with 19 bases left between them. The CDR3 length is 15 residues. Germline-derived CDR1 and CDR2 are MNHEY and SVGAGI. CDR3 amino acids: CASSSTGGGEETQYF. The CDR3 DNA follows: TGTGCCAGCAGCTCCACGGGGGGCGGAGAGGAGACCCAGTACTTC.

The chain links TRBV14 to TRBJ2-1; 7 nucleotides align to TRBD2. In germline, CDR1 is SGHDN, CDR2 FVKESK. CDR3 length: 14 amino acids. V gave up 7 bases and J gave up 3 bases; unmatched junction bases: 6. The CDR3 DNA follows: TGTGCCAGCAAAGAGGGCGGGAGCTACAATGAGCAGTTCTTC. Amino acids: CASKEGGSYNEQFF.

V and J are TRBV6-1 and TRBJ1-2; 8 positions match TRBD1. The V gene end was trimmed by 8 bases and the J gene end by 4 bases; junction bases not matched to a gene: 9. The CDR3 sequence is 14 residues long. Germline lookup yields CDR1 MNHNS and CDR2 SASEGT. The CDR3 is CASHGAGGFYGYTF. As DNA, the CDR3 is TGTGCCAGCCATGGGGCAGGGGGCTTCTATGGCTACACCTTC.

The genes are TRBV19 and TRBJ1-1; weak D call: TRBD1 (5 bases). The CDR3 spans 15 residues. V was pared by 2 bases and J by 3 bases, with 13 bases between. CDR1 is LNHDA and CDR2 is SQIVND in the germline V gene (reference sequence). CDR3 bases: TGTGCCAGTAGTATATACGGCAGGGAGGACACTGAAGCTTTCTTT. Encoded protein: CASSIYGREDTEAFF.

V and J are TRBV7-9 and TRBJ2-3; 10 positions agree with TRBD1. The J segment lost 2 bases and the V segment lost 6 bases, leaving 5 bases of the junction unmatched. Germline V gene data show CDR1 as SEHNR and CDR2 as FQNEAQ (reference sequence). The length of the CDR3 is 15 residues. The CDR3 reads CASSTGTGATDTQYF. DNA of the CDR3: TGTGCCAGCAGTACCGGGACAGGGGCCACAGATACGCAGTATTTT.

The V gene is TRBV7-9, the J gene TRBJ2-4; D unclear. CDR1 is SEHNR and CDR2 is FQNEAQ in the germline V gene (reference sequence). Trimming took 2 bases from V and 3 from J, leaving 11 bases between them. This CDR3 contains 15 residues. CDR3 in DNA: TGTGCCAGCAGCTTAATAATGGGCTACAAAAACATTCAGTACTTC. Its translation: CASSLIMGYKNIQYF.

V and J are TRBV12-5 and TRBJ2-1; a weak D match, TRBD1 (6 bases). Germline V gives CDR1 LGHNT, CDR2 FRNRAP. The CDR3 totals 12 residues. With 4 bases removed from V and 8 bases from J, the gap between germline ends came to 9 bases. The CDR3 DNA sequence: TGTGCTAGTGGTTGGGGACAACATGAGCAGTTCTTC. It specifies CASGWGQHEQFF. The full variable domain, with the rest looked up from reference TRBV12-5 and TRBJ2-1, is DARVTQTPRHKVTEMGQEVTMRCQPILGHNTVFWYRQTMMQGLELLAYFRNRAPLDDSGMPKDRFSAEMPDATLATLKIQPSEPRDSAVYFCASGWGQHEQFFGPGTRLTVL.

CDR3 bases: TGTGCCACCAGCAGAGGGGGACAGGGAACGGATACGCAGTATTTT. Residues: CATSRGGQGTDTQYF. The genes are TRBV15 and TRBJ2-3; 9 bases fit TRBD1. Germline-derived CDR1 and CDR2 are LNHNV and YYDKDF (reference sequence). With V trimmed by 1 base and J by 6 bases, 5 bases remained unmatched. This CDR3 is 15 amino acids long.

The V call is TRBV7-9, the J call TRBJ1-4, with D perhaps matching TRBD1 (6 bases). Germline V CDR1 and CDR2: SEHNR, FQNEAQ (reference sequence). Trimming pared 11 bases from V and 4 bases from J, leaving 20 bases between. The length of the CDR3 is 15 residues. CDR3 bases: TGTGCCGGCGAGGGGGAACGGGATTTTAATGAAAAACTGTTTTTT. Translating it yields CAGEGERDFNEKLFF. The variable domain in full, completed from reference TRBV7-9 and TRBJ1-4, reads DTGVSQNPRHKITKRGQNVTFRCDPISEHNRLYWYRQTLGQGPEFLTYFQNEAQLEKSRLLSDRFSAERPKGSFSTLEIQRTEQGDSAMYLCAGEGERDFNEKLFFGSGTQLSVL.

The chain is built from TRBV9 and TRBJ2-3; tentatively, D is TRBD2 (6 bases). The CDR3 totals 16 residues. Germline-derived CDR1 and CDR2 are SGDLS and YYNGEE. V was trimmed by 3 bases and J by 3 bases, leaving 17 bases between them. CDR3 residues: CASSGPMGGGTDTQYF. CDR3 coding DNA: TGTGCCAGCAGCGGACCTATGGGAGGCGGGACAGATACGCAGTATTTT.

Within the sample, this clone is medium-sized. This chain links TRBV28 with TRBJ1-5, with D tentatively TRBD1 (6 bases). The germline gives CDR1 MDHEN, CDR2 SYDVKM. Trimming pared 7 bases from V and 7 bases from J, leaving 11 bases between. CDR3 length equals 12 residues. DNA for the CDR3: TGTGCCAGCAATCAGGGGTTACAGCCCCAGCATTTT. It yields the protein CASNQGLQPQHF.

In this sample, this clone turned up once. V is TRBV19 and J is TRBJ2-7; 7 bases match TRBD1. Germline CDR1 is LNHDA and CDR2 is SQIVND (reference sequence). After removal of 5 bases from V and 3 bases from J, the junction contained 7 bases not matched to a gene. The CDR3 is 14 amino acids. CDR3: CASSLRQGFYEQYF. The CDR3 bases are TGTGCCAGTAGTCTCAGACAGGGTTTCTACGAGCAGTACTTC.

The chain uses TRBV28 and TRBJ2-5; TRBD2 matches 9 bases. V lost 6 bases to trimming and J lost 2 bases; unmatched junction nucleotides: 7. The germline CDR1 and CDR2 sequences are MDHEN and SYDVKM. The CDR3 length is 15 residues. The CDR3 DNA reads TGTGCCAGCAGACCGTCTAGCGGGACGCAAGAGACCCAGTACTTC. Amino acid sequence: CASRPSSGTQETQYF.

J is TRBJ2-1 and V is TRBV25-1; 10 nucleotides align to TRBD2. The CDR3 spans 15 residues. V was clipped by 8 bases and J by 5 bases; unmatched bases: 9. Looked up from germline, CDR1 is MGHDK and CDR2 is SYGVNS. The CDR3 DNA follows: TGTGCCAGCGCGGGTCCGGGACTAGCGAACAATGAGCAGTTCTTC. This sequence encodes CASAGPGLANNEQFF.

The gene calls are TRBV4-2 and TRBJ2-1; 12 bases align to TRBD2. The CDR3 covers 18 residues. With V trimmed by 0 bases and J by 6 bases, 9 bases remained unmatched. Germline V gene lookup returns CDR1 LGHNA and CDR2 YNFKEQ. In DNA, the CDR3 is TGTGCCAGCAGCCAAGACCTTTTCCTAGCGGGAGGGATCAATGAGCAGTTCTTC. Translating gives CASSQDLFLAGGINEQFF.

V is TRBV20-1 and J is TRBJ2-1; D is ambiguous. CDR3 length equals 9 residues. Germline CDR1 DFQATT, CDR2 SNEGSKA (reference sequence). The CDR3 bases are TGCAAACCTAACAATGAGCAGTTCTTC. Its protein product is CKPNNEQFF.

The V and J genes are TRBV7-3 and TRBJ2-3; 11 bases align to TRBD2. The CDR3 contains 19 residues. The trim removed 5 bases at V and 1 base at J, leaving 14 bases unmatched. The germline gives CDR1 SGHTA, CDR2 FQGTGA. CDR3 bases: TGTGCCAGCAGCCCCCGCTTAACCCCGACTAGCGGGGGCACAGATACGCAGTATTTT. Translated: CASSPRLTPTSGGTDTQYF.